The 22 T cell receptor beta chains reported below all come from one sample, sequenced in a study of PD-1 blockade in classical Hodgkin lymphoma. The repertoire was sequenced with immunoSEQ multiplex PCR; TCRdb's copy has only in-frame clones and lacks some. The table shows nearly 20,000 clones, with about 80% occurring only once. Time point meaning: cycle 4 day 1 (C4D1), after less than seven weeks of nivolumab. Every patient experienced relapse after autologous stem cell transplantation, and brentuximab vedotin exposure varied. This material consisted of peripheral blood mononuclear cells (PBMCs), taken before the fourth cycle of nivolumab. Receptor source: a human donor with classical Hodgkin lymphoma.

This clone is a singleton in its sample. The chain recombines TRBV27 with TRBJ1-1; 10 bases line up with TRBD1. J lost 5 bases, V lost 7 bases, and 4 bases had no gene match. The CDR3 sequence is 13 residues long. Germline assignment: CDR1 MNHEY and CDR2 SMNVEV (reference sequence). The DNA for the CDR3 is TGTGCCAGCATGGAGGACAGGGGGACTGAAGCTTTCTTT. This sequence encodes CASMEDRGTEAFF.

This clone was recorded a few times. The genes are TRBV5-1 and TRBJ2-7; TRBD1 agrees at 7 bases. CDR3 length: 13 residues. V shed 3 bases, J shed 6 bases, and the junction held 6 bases outside the gene matches. Germline V gene lookup returns CDR1 SGHRS and CDR2 YFSETQ. CDR3 sequence (DNA): TGCGCCAGCAGCTCAGAGGGGGCTTTCGAGCAGTACTTC. Its translation: CASSSEGAFEQYF.

The chain joins TRBV6-5 to TRBJ1-3; D unclear. The V end was cut by 0 bases, the J end by 1 base, with 10 bases between. The CDR3 has 16 residues. In germline, CDR1 is MNHEY, CDR2 SVGAGI. Here the CDR3 DNA reads TGTGCCAGCAGTTACTCGACGTCGACATCTGGAAACACCATATATTTT. It yields the protein CASSYSTSTSGNTIYF.

This rearrangement joins TRBV19 to TRBJ2-1; TRBD2 matches 10 bases. The CDR3 length is 15 residues. Germline loops: CDR1 LNHDA, CDR2 SQIVND (reference sequence). The V segment lost 4 bases and the J segment 5 bases; nucleotides outside the gene matches: 5. The DNA for the CDR3 is TGTGCCAGTAGTACCATAGCGGGGGGCGACAATGAGCAGTTCTTC. Protein sequence: CASSTIAGGDNEQFF. The variable domain in full, completed from reference TRBV19 and TRBJ2-1, reads DGGITQSPKYLFRKEGQNVTLSCEQNLNHDAMYWYRQDPGQGLRLIYYSQIVNDFQKGDIAEGYSVSREKKESFPLTVTSAQKNPTAFYLCASSTIAGGDNEQFFGPGTRLTVL.

The V call is TRBV29-1, the J call TRBJ1-2; tentatively, D is TRBD1 (6 bases). V lost 6 bases to trimming and J lost 8 bases, with 19 bases between them. The germline CDR1 and CDR2 sequences are SQVTM and ANQGSEA. This CDR3 has 13 amino acids. This chain's CDR3 is CSVESGVSRGYTF. CDR3 in DNA: TGCAGCGTAGAATCAGGGGTGTCTCGGGGCTACACCTTC.

This chain links TRBV5-6 with TRBJ1-2; D is perhaps TRBD1 (6 bases). This CDR3 spans 15 amino acids. V lost 0 bases to trimming and J lost 8 bases, with 17 bases between them. From germline, CDR1 is SGHDT and CDR2 YYEEEE. As DNA, the CDR3 is TGTGCCAGCAGCTTGGGAACAGGGAGGATTGAGGGCTACACCTTC. Protein product: CASSLGTGRIEGYTF.

The rearrangement joins TRBV5-4 to TRBJ2-7; perhaps D is TRBD1 or TRBD2 (5 bases each). This CDR3 spans 16 amino acids. V was trimmed by 3 bases and J by 0 bases, leaving 16 bases between them. CDR1 is SGHNT and CDR2 is YYREEE in the germline V gene (reference sequence). The chain's CDR3 is CASSSGGYRGSYEQYF. The CDR3 DNA sequence: TGTGCCAGCAGCTCTGGGGGTTATCGGGGCTCCTACGAGCAGTACTTC.

This sequence joins TRBV10-3 and TRBJ2-1; 14 bases map to TRBD2. Per germline, CDR1 ENHRY and CDR2 SYGVKD. Losses at the gene ends were 7 bases for V and 0 bases for J; bases not matched to a gene: 8. The CDR3 sequence is 18 residues long. The CDR3 reads CAITLTGTSGSSYNEQFF. Here the CDR3 DNA reads TGTGCCATCACTCTAACCGGGACTAGCGGGAGCTCCTACAATGAGCAGTTCTTC.

The chain links TRBV14 to TRBJ2-1; D is ambiguous. This CDR3 is built from 13 residues. The germline CDR1 and CDR2 sequences are SGHDN and FVKESK. Trimming left V 1 base short and J 6 bases short, with 7 bases between. CDR3 DNA: TGTGCCAGCAGCCAAGCTATCGGCAATGAGCAGTTCTTC. Translating gives CASSQAIGNEQFF.

The CDR3 nucleotides read TGTGCCAGCAGTCCTACAGGTTATGGCTACACCTTC. It is translated as CASSPTGYGYTF. The chain employs TRBV7-2 and TRBJ1-2; possible D gene TRBD1, 5 bases. In germline, CDR1 is SGHTA, CDR2 FQGNSA. The CDR3 has 12 amino acids. The V gene lost 6 bases and the J gene lost 5 bases, with 10 bases spanning the gap.

This sequence joins TRBV5-1 and TRBJ2-6, with 8 nucleotides matching TRBD1. Germline lookup yields CDR1 SGHRS and CDR2 YFSETQ. After removal of 2 bases from V and 2 bases from J, the junction contained 0 bases not matched to a gene. The CDR3 totals 15 residues. The CDR3 DNA sequence: TGCGCCAGCAGCTTACAGGGGGCTGGGGCCAACGTCCTGACTTTC. As protein: CASSLQGAGANVLTF.

The rearrangement uses TRBV12-2 and TRBJ2-7; the table's D call TRBD1 went unverified against the DNA. TRBV12-2 constitutes a pseudogene. The CDR3 is 17 amino acids. The CDR3 loop reads CASRLACPRTGSYEQYF. CDR3 DNA: TGTGCAAGTCGCTTAGCGTGCCCCCGGACAGGCTCCTACGAGCAGTACTTC.

The chain has TRBV7-8 and TRBJ2-1; D possibly matches TRBD1 or TRBD2 (6 bases each). The germline V gene encodes CDR1 SGHVS and CDR2 FQNEAQ. Trimming pared 7 bases from V and 5 bases from J, leaving 24 bases between. The CDR3 has 17 amino acids. The CDR3 DNA is TGTGCCAGCACCCCCCGAAGGCGGGACAACGGAAACAATGAGCAGTTCTTC. Protein sequence: CASTPRRRDNGNNEQFF.

The chain joins TRBV20-1 to TRBJ1-1; 7 bases are shared with TRBD1. This CDR3 region has 11 residues. From germline, CDR1 is DFQATT and CDR2 SNEGSKA (reference sequence). CDR3 loop: CAITQGVAAFF. DNA for the CDR3: TGCGCTATTACTCAGGGGGTGGCGGCTTTCTTT.

This chain links TRBV7-2 with TRBJ2-7, with 7 bases that match TRBD2. V shed 3 bases, J shed 0 bases, and the junction held 17 bases outside the gene matches. Germline loops: CDR1 SGHTA, CDR2 FQGNSA. The CDR3 has 19 amino acids. The chain's CDR3 is CASSFLKLGGSGLSYEQYF. CDR3 nucleotides: TGTGCCAGCAGCTTTCTGAAGTTGGGCGGTAGCGGGCTCTCCTACGAGCAGTACTTC. Variable domain in full (rest from reference TRBV7-2 and TRBJ2-7): GAGVSQSPSNKVTEKGKDVELRCDPISGHTALYWYRQSLGQGLEFLIYFQGNSAPDKSGLPSDRFSAERTGGSVSTLTIQRTQQEDSAVYLCASSFLKLGGSGLSYEQYFGPGTRLTVT.

J is TRBJ1-2 and V is TRBV19, with D maybe TRBD1 (6 bases). CDR1 and CDR2 from the germline V gene are LNHDA and SQIVND (reference sequence). The V and J ends lost 1 base and 3 bases respectively, with 6 bases between them. The CDR3 has 13 amino acids. The CDR3 coding sequence is TGTGCCAGTAGTATAGGGACAGACTATGGCTACACCTTC. This gives the protein CASSIGTDYGYTF. The whole variable domain, filled in from reference TRBV19 and TRBJ1-2, reads DGGITQSPKYLFRKEGQNVTLSCEQNLNHDAMYWYRQDPGQGLRLIYYSQIVNDFQKGDIAEGYSVSREKKESFPLTVTSAQKNPTAFYLCASSIGTDYGYTFGSGTRLTVV.

The J gene is TRBJ1-1, the V gene TRBV11-2, with 7 bases matching TRBD1. Germline values: CDR1 SGHAT, CDR2 FQNNGV. V trimming: 5 bases; J trimming: 4 bases; junction bases outside the gene matches: 10. The CDR3 has 15 residues. In DNA, the CDR3 is TGTGCCAGCAGCCCGACATGGGGGACAGCCACTGAAGCTTTCTTT. Amino acid sequence: CASSPTWGTATEAFF.

The chain employs TRBV7-9 and TRBJ2-3; possibly TRBD2 for D (5 bases). Germline V gene data show CDR1 as SEHNR and CDR2 as FQNEAQ (reference sequence). V was clipped by 1 base and J by 4 bases, with 12 bases between them. CDR3 size: 15 residues. The CDR3 reads CASSLGLALSDTQYF. The CDR3 DNA reads TGTGCCAGCAGCTTAGGGCTAGCACTGTCAGATACGCAGTATTTT.

V and J are TRBV30 and TRBJ2-3; 13 bases fit TRBD2. Germline CDR1 reads GTSNPN; CDR2 reads SVGIG (reference sequence). V was pared by 4 bases and J by 2 bases, with 9 bases of the junction left unmatched. There are 17 residues in the CDR3. CDR3 sequence: CAWKELGLAGFTDTQYF. The DNA of the CDR3 is TGTGCCTGGAAAGAGTTGGGACTAGCGGGATTCACAGATACGCAGTATTTT.

The chain uses TRBV6-1 and TRBJ1-1; 7 bases line up with TRBD1. The junction had 9 bases not matched to a gene; V was cut back by 7 bases and J by 4 bases. This CDR3 contains 14 residues. Germline CDR1 MNHNS, CDR2 SASEGT. The CDR3 loop is CASKGALGTTEAFF. As DNA, the CDR3 is TGTGCCAGCAAGGGGGCTTTGGGGACCACTGAAGCTTTCTTT.

The DNA of the CDR3 is TGTGCCAGCAGTTTTCAGGGGTCATACAATGAGCAGTTCTTC. Its translation is CASSFQGSYNEQFF. V and J are TRBV27 and TRBJ2-1; a possible D gene is TRBD1 (6 bases). The germline V gene has CDR1 MNHEY and CDR2 SMNVEV (reference sequence). Trimming took 3 bases from V and 4 from J, leaving 10 bases between them. The CDR3 is 14 amino acids.

This clone was observed a handful of times. This chain uses TRBV28 with TRBJ2-7, with TRBD2 matching 11 bases. The trim removed 6 bases at V and 0 bases at J, leaving 16 bases unmatched. This CDR3 comprises 19 residues. Germline loops: CDR1 MDHEN, CDR2 SYDVKM. The CDR3 region has the DNA TGTGCCAGCAGCTCCACGTTTCTAGCGGGAGGCCTGAGCTCCTACGAGCAGTACTTC. Translating it yields CASSSTFLAGGLSSYEQYF.